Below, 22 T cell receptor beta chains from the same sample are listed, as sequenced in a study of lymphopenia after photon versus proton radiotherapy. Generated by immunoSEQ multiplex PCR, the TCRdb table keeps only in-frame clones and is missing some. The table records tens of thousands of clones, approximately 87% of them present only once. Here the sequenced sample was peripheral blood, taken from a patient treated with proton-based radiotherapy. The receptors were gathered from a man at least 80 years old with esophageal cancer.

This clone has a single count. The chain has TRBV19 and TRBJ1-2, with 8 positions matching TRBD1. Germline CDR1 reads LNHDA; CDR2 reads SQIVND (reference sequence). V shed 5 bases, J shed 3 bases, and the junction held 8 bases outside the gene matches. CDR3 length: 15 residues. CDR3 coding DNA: TGTGCCAGTAGTCTACAGGGGGATTTCTACTATGGCTACACCTTC. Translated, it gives CASSLQGDFYYGYTF.

DNA for the CDR3: TGTGCCAGCAGCCTCCCAAGTCGTGGAGAAGAGCAGTACTTC. Amino acid sequence: CASSLPSRGEEQYF. This chain uses TRBV5-5 with TRBJ2-7; D gene ambiguous. Germline CDR1 SGHKS, CDR2 YYEKEE (reference sequence). V gave up 4 bases and J gave up 7 bases, with 18 bases separating them. The CDR3 has 14 amino acids.

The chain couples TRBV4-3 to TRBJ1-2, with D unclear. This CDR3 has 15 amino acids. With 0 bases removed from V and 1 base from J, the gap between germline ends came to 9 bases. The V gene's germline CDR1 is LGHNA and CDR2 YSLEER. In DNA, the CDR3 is TGCGCCAGCAGCCAAGACTGGGGAGTTAACTATGGCTACACCTTC. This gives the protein CASSQDWGVNYGYTF.

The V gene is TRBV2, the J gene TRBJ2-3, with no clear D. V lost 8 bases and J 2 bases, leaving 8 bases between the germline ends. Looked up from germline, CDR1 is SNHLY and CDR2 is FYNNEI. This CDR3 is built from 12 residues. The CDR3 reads CASGLTTDTQYF. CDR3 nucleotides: TGTGCCAGCGGGCTAACCACAGATACGCAGTATTTT.

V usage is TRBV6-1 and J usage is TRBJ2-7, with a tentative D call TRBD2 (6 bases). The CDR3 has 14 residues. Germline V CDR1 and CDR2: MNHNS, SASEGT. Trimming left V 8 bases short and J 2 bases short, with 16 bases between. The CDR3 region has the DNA TGTGCCAGCCGGGAGCCAAACAGAACCTACGAGCAGTACTTC. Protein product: CASREPNRTYEQYF.

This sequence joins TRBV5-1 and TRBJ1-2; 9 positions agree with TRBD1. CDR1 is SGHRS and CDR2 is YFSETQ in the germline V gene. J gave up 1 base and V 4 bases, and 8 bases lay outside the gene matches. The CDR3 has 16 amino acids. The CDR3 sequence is CASSTLQGARNYGYTF. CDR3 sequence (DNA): TGCGCCAGCAGCACACTACAGGGGGCTCGTAACTATGGCTACACCTTC.

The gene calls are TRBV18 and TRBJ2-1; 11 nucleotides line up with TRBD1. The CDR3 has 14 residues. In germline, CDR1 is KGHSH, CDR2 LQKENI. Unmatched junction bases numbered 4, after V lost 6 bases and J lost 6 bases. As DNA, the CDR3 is TGTGCCAGCTCGAGGGACAGGGGGGTCAATGAGCAGTTCTTC. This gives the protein CASSRDRGVNEQFF.

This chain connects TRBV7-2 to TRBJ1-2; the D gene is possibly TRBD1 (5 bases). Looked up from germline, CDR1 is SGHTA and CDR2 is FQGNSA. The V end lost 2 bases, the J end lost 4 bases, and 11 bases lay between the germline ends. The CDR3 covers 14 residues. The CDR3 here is CASSLSREIYGYTF. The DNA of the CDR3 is TGTGCCAGCAGCTTAAGCAGGGAAATCTATGGCTACACCTTC.

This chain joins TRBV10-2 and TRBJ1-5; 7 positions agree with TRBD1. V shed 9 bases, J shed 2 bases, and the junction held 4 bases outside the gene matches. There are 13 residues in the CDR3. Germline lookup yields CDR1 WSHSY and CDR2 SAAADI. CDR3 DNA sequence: TGCGCCAGTTGGACAGGCGGCAATCAGCCCCAGCATTTT. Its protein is CASWTGGNQPQHF.

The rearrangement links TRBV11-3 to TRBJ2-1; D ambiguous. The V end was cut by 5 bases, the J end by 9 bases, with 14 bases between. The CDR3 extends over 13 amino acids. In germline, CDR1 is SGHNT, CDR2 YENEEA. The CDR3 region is CASSPEYLGEQFF. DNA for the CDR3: TGTGCCAGCAGCCCTGAATACCTCGGTGAGCAGTTCTTC.

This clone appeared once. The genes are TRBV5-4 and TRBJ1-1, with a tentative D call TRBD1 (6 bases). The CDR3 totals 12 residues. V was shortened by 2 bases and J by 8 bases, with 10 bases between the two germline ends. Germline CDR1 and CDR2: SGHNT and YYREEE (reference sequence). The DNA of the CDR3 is TGTGCCAGCAGCTTTATGGGGGGCGAAGCTTTCTTT. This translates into CASSFMGGEAFF.

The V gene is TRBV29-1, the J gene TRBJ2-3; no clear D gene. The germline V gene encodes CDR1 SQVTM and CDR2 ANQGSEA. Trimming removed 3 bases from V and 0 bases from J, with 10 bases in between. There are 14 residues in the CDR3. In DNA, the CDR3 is TGCAGCGTTGATCGGCAAGACAGCACAGATACGCAGTATTTT. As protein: CSVDRQDSTDTQYF.

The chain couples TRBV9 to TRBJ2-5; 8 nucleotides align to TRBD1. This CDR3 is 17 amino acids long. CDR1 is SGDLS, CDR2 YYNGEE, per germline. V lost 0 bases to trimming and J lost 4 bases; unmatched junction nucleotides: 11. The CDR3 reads CASSVGGGQGARETQYF. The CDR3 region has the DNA TGTGCCAGCAGCGTAGGTGGGGGGCAGGGGGCGCGAGAGACCCAGTACTTC. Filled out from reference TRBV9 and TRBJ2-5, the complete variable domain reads DSGVTQTPKHLITATGQRVTLRCSPRSGDLSVYWYQQSLDQGLQFLIQYYNGEERAKGNILERFSAQQFPDLHSELNLSSLELGDSALYFCASSVGGGQGARETQYFGPGTRLLVL.

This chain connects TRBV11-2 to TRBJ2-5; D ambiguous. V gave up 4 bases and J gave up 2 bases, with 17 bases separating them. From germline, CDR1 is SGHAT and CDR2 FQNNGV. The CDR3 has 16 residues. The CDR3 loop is CASSSGPSLGQETQYF. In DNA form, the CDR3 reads TGTGCCAGCAGCTCCGGGCCGTCATTGGGACAAGAGACCCAGTACTTC.

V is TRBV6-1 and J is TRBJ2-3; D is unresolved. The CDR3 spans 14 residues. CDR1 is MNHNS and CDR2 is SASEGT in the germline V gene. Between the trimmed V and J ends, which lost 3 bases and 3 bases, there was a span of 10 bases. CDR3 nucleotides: TGTGCCAGCAGTGATGTGACGGGTACAGATACGCAGTATTTT. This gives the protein CASSDVTGTDTQYF.

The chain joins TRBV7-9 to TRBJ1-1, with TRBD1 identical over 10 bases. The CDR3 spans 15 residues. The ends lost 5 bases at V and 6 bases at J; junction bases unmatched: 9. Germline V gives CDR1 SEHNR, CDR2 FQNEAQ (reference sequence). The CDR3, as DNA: TGTGCCAGCAGCCCTGGTTGGGACAGGGGATCTGAAGCTTTCTTT. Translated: CASSPGWDRGSEAFF.

The CDR3 DNA is TGTGCCAGCAGGCACGGACAGGGGAGCTCCTATAATTCACCCCTCCACTTT. Translated, it gives CASRHGQGSSYNSPLHF. The chain recombines TRBV7-2 with TRBJ1-6, with 9 bases aligning to TRBD1. This CDR3 is 17 amino acids long. V shed 6 bases, J shed 0 bases, and the junction held 6 bases outside the gene matches. CDR1 SGHTA and CDR2 FQGNSA come from the germline V gene.

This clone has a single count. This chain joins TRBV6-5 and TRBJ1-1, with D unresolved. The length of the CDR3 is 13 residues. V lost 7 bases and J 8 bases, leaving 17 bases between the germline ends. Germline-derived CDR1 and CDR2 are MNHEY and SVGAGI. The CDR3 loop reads CASKKGVTGEAFF. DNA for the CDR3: TGTGCCAGCAAGAAGGGTGTGACCGGGGAAGCTTTCTTT.

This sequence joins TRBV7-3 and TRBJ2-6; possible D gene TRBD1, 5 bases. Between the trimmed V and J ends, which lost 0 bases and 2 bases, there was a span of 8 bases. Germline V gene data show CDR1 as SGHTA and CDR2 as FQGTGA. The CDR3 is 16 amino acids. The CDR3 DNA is TGTGCCAGCAGCTTAACCGACAGCACTGGGGCCAACGTCCTGACTTTC. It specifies CASSLTDSTGANVLTF.

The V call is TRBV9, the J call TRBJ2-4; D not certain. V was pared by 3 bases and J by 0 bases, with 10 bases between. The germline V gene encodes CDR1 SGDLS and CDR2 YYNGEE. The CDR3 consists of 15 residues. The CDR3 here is CASSAGSLAKNIQYF. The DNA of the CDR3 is TGTGCCAGCAGCGCAGGTTCCTTAGCCAAAAACATTCAGTACTTC. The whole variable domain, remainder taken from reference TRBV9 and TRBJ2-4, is DSGVTQTPKHLITATGQRVTLRCSPRSGDLSVYWYQQSLDQGLQFLIQYYNGEERAKGNILERFSAQQFPDLHSELNLSSLELGDSALYFCASSAGSLAKNIQYFGAGTRLSVL.

The CDR3 DNA is TGTGCCAGCAGCTCGGGACAGGGGGTACCTGAAGCTTTCTTT. As protein: CASSSGQGVPEAFF. V gene TRBV7-2 combines with J gene TRBJ1-1; 11 nucleotides line up with TRBD1. J was trimmed by 6 bases and V by 4 bases; bases with no gene match: 4. CDR1 is SGHTA, CDR2 FQGNSA, per germline. The CDR3 consists of 14 residues.

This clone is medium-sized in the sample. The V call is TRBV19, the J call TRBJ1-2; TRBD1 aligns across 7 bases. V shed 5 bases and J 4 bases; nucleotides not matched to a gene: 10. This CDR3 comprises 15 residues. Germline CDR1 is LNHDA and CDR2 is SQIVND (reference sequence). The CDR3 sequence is CASSPQGKGSYGYTF. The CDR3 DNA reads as TGTGCCAGTAGTCCACAGGGGAAGGGCTCCTATGGCTACACCTTC.